This is a list of T cell receptor beta chains from one sample in a study of cytomegalovirus exposure and HLA in healthy donors. Assay: immunoSEQ multiplex PCR; the TCRdb copy retains only in-frame clones and omits some. Of about 190,000 clones in the sample, approximately 85% were seen once. The sample taken for sequencing was PBMCs. The source is a woman between 18 and 29 years old in good health and CMV-seronegative. CDR3s include the opening cysteine and the closing phenylalanine or tryptophan.

CASSLALVDRGPEQYF TRBV7-6
CASSALGAYGLGHPDGTQYF TRBV9
CASSVVTPTGAGELFF TRBV9
CASSTGTAFEKLFF TRBV2
CASSELSYEQYF TRBV6-1
CASSSGQRSGNTIYF TRBV18
CASSPFGGVPYEQYF TRBV4-1
CATTRRTGYGYTF TRBV5-6
CASQRRTGGANTEAFF TRBV2
CAWTATGYGYTF TRBV30
CASSLYIEETQYF TRBV5-4
CASSSDRYPPEAFF TRBV5-1
CASRLAGGQHNEQFF TRBV27
CASSSRGSGGAANTGELFF TRBV7-3
CASSSTEIAVLAKNIQYF TRBV11-2
CASSLGGQVYEQYF TRBV7-2
CATSALTGISYEQYF TRBV15
CATSDGPNRGLAFF TRBV15
CASSGEGLGTEAFF TRBV2
CASSIDSRYTLRETSNEKLFF TRBV19
CSVKTPGQGPTGELFF TRBV29-1
CASSTGLAPYNEQFF TRBV5-6
CASSLGLAEEETQYF TRBV5-4
CASSPGSGTGGGGGYTF TRBV19
CASSAGTVHYEQYF TRBV27
CASSFRYTDTQYF TRBV27
CASSLGTGGPLANYGYTF TRBV11-1
CSVGRRGAAGGWAEAFF TRBV29-1
CASSPQGINTGELFF TRBV5-6
CASSSPLVNYGYTF TRBV5-8
CASSLGFQVSLSGANVLTF TRBV11-2
CASSLSTSLSYNEQFF TRBV27
CASSELQGPYEQYF TRBV25-1
CASSFRTSGVQETQYF TRBV7-8
CASSLGGGGYEQYF TRBV7-9
CASSEVGVTADTQYF TRBV6-1
CASARRQERGAGELFF TRBV18
CASSPGGNTIYF TRBV7-7
CASSIRLQGNQPQHF TRBV19
CASSLGDGGSYGYTF TRBV5-1
CASSPTSGIFYEQYF TRBV7-9
CASSSHRVDTEAFF TRBV19
CASRISGTDYGDYGYTF TRBV19
CASRAGTANTEAFF TRBV6-1
CASSNGQAFNQPQHF TRBV21-1
CASKTSPASGNTIYF TRBV6-1
CASSEVRDRLNTEAFF TRBV6-1
CASSPGLADYEQYF TRBV7-7
CASSQVLAGATYEQYF TRBV4-1
CASSEETRGPQHF TRBV6-1
CASSLATGTSGYEQYF TRBV5-1
CASRHVGGQETQYF TRBV5-5
CASSFGLAGENEQFF TRBV27
CASSLILGAGGTYEQYF TRBV4-1
CASSLAREYGYTF TRBV5-5
CATSRRSISGRAHVETQYF TRBV15